This record looks at one T cell receptor beta chain sequence and its context. Mismatch with germline at one junction end may stem from a read error. Data came from immunoSEQ multiplex PCR; TCRdb stores just in-frame clones and leaves some out. Of roughly 130,000 clones in the sample, about 88% are singletons; the top ten hold approximately 2.5%. The entry originates in a study of blood T cell repertoires in COVID-19. Overall study: Acute and convalescent COVID-19 samples came from the United States, Italy and Spain. Nucleic acid was either cDNA or gDNA, and it came from T cells, B-cell-depleted T cells, or PBMCs.

Germline V gene data show CDR1 as MNHNS and CDR2 as SASEGT. The CDR3 spans 14 residues. The sample comprised peripheral blood. This sequence originates from a human donor with COVID-19, enrolled during active disease. The donor label of this sample is uncertain. The chain couples TRBV6-1 to TRBJ1-2; a possible D gene is TRBD1 (6 bases). CDR3 residues: CASTEGQLSYGYTF. The CDR3 DNA reads as TGTGCCAGCACTGAAGGACAGTTAAGCTATGGCTACACCTTC.